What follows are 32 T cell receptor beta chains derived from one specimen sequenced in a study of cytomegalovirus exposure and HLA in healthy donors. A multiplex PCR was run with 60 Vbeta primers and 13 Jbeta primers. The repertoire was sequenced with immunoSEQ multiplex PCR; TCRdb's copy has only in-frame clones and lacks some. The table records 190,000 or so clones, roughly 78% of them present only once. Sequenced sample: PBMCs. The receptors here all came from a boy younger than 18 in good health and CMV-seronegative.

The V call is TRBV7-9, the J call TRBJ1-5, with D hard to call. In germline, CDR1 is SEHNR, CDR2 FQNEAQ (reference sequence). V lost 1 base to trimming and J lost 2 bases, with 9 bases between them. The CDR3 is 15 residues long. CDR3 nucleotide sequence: TGTGCCAGCAGCTTAGGCCAGTATGGCAATCAGCCCCAGCATTTT. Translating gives CASSLGQYGNQPQHF.

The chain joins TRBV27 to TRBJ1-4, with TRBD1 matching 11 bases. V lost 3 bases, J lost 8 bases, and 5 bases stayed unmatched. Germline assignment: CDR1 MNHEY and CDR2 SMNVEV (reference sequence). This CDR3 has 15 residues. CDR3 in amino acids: CASSFGQGASEKLFF. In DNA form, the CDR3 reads TGTGCCAGCAGTTTTGGACAGGGGGCAAGCGAAAAACTGTTTTTT. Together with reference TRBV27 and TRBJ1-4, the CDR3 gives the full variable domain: EAQVTQNPRYLITVTGKKLTVTCSQNMNHEYMSWYRQDPGLGLRQIYYSMNVEVTDKGDVPEGYKVSRKEKRNFPLILESPSPNQTSLYFCASSFGQGASEKLFFGSGTQLSVL.

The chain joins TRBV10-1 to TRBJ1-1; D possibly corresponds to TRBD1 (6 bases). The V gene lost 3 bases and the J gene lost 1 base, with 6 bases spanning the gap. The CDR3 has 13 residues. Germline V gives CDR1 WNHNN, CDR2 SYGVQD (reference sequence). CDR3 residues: CASSEGGNTEAFF. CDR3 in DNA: TGCGCCAGCAGTGAAGGGGGGAACACTGAAGCTTTCTTT.

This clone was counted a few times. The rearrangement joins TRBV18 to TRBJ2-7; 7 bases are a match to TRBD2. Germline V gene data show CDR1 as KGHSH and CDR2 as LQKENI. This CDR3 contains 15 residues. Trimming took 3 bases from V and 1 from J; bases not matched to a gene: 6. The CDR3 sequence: CASSPLGGASYEQYF. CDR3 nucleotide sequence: TGTGCCAGCTCACCTTTGGGAGGGGCTTCCTACGAGCAGTACTTC.

The CDR3 spells CASSPGVGLAGENEQFF. The CDR3 nucleotides are TGTGCCAGCAGCCCTGGAGTTGGACTAGCGGGAGAGAATGAGCAGTTCTTC. The gene calls are TRBV5-8 and TRBJ2-1; TRBD2 agrees at 13 bases. CDR3 length: 17 amino acids. Trimming at V came to 4 bases and at J to 7 bases, leaving 11 bases not matched to a gene. Germline V gene sequence: CDR1 SGHTS, CDR2 YDEGEE. Drawing the rest from reference TRBV5-8 and TRBJ2-1, the complete variable domain is EAGVTQSPTHLIKTRGQQATLRCSPISGHTSVYWYQQALGLGLQFLLWYDEGEERNRGNFPPRFSGRQFPNYSSELNVNALELEDSALYLCASSPGVGLAGENEQFFGPGTRLTVL.

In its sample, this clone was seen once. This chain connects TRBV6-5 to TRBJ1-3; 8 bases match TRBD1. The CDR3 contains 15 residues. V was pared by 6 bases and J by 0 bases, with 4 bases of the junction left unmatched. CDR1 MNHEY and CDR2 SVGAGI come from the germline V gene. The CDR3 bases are TGTGCCAGCAGCCCTGACAGGGGCTCTGGAAACACCATATATTTT. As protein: CASSPDRGSGNTIYF.

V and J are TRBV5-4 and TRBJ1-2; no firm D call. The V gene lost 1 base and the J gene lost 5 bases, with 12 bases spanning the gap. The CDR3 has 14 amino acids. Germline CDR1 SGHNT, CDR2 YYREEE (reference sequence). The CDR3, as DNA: TGTGCCAGCAGCTTGTCTGTTACACCGTATGGCTACACCTTC. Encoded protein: CASSLSVTPYGYTF.

The CDR3 region has the DNA TGCGCCAGCAGCCCCGGGGATGTCGCCCCCCGAGAGACCCAGTACTTC. It specifies CASSPGDVAPRETQYF. This chain uses TRBV5-1 with TRBJ2-5; tentatively, D is TRBD2 (5 bases). Per germline, CDR1 SGHRS and CDR2 YFSETQ. V lost 4 bases, J lost 4 bases, and 20 bases lay in between. The CDR3 consists of 16 residues. Full variable domain (missing parts from reference TRBV5-1 and TRBJ2-5): KAGVTQTPRYLIKTRGQQVTLSCSPISGHRSVSWYQQTPGQGLQFLFEYFSETQRNKGNFPGRFSGRQFSNSRSEMNVSTLELGDSALYLCASSPGDVAPRETQYFGPGTRLLVL.

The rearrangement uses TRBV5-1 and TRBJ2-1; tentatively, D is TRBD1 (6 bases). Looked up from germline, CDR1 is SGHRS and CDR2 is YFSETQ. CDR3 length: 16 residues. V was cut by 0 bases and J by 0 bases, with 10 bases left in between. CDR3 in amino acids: CASSLARGNSYNEQFF. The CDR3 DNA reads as TGCGCCAGCAGCTTGGCCAGGGGCAACTCCTACAATGAGCAGTTCTTC.

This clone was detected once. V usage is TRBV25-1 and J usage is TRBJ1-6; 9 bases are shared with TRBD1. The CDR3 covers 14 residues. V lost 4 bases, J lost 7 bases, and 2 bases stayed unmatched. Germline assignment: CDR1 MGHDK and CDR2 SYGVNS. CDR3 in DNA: TGTGCCAGCAGTGTGACAGGGGGGAATTCACCCCTCCACTTT. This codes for CASSVTGGNSPLHF. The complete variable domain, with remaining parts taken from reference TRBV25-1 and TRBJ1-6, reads EADIYQTPRYLVIGTGKKITLECSQTMGHDKMYWYQQDPGMELHLIHYSYGVNSTEKGDLSSESTVSRIRTEHFPLTLESARPSHTSQYLCASSVTGGNSPLHFGNGTRLTVT.

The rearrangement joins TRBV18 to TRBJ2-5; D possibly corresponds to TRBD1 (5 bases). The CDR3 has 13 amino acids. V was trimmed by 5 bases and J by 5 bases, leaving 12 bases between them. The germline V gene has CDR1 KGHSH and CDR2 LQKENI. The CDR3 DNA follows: TGTGCCAGCTCAACCTCAGGGTGGGAGACCCAGTACTTC. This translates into CASSTSGWETQYF.

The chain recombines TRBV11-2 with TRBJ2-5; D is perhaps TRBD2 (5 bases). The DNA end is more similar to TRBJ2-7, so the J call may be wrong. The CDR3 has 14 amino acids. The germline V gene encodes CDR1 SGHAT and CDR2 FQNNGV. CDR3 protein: CASSLDLLAYEQYF. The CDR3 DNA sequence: TGTGCCAGCAGCTTAGATCTACTAGCCTACGAGCAGTACTTC.

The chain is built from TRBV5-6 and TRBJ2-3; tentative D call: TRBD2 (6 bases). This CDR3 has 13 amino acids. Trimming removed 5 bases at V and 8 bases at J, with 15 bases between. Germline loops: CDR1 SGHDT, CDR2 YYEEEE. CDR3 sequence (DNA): TGTGCCAGCAGACTGACTAGTTCGCGTACGCAGTATTTT. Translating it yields CASRLTSSRTQYF.

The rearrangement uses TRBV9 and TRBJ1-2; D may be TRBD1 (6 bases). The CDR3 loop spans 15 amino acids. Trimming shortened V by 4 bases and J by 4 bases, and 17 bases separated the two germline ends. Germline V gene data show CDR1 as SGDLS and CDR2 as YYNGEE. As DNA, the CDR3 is TGTGCCAGCAGCCCTTGGGGCGGGGGGGCCTATGGCTACACCTTC. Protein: CASSPWGGGAYGYTF.

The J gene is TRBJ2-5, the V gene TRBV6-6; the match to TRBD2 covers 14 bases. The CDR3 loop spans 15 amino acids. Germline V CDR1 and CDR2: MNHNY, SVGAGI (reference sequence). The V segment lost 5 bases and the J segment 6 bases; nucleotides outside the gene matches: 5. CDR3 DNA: TGTGCCAGCAGTCGACTAGCGGGAGGGCCCCAGACCCAGTACTTC. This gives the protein CASSRLAGGPQTQYF.

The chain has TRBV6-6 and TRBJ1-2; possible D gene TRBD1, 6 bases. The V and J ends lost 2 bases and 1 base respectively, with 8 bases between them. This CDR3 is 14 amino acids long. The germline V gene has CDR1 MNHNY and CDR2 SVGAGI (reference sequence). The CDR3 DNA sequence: TGTGCCAGCAGTTACACGGACAGTAACTATGGCTACACCTTC. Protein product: CASSYTDSNYGYTF.

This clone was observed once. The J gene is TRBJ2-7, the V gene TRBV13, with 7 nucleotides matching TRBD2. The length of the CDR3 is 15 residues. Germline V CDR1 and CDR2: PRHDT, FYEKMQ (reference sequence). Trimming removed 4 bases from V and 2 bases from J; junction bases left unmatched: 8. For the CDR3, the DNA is TGTGCCAGCAGCTCCATGGGGGGGACCCCCTACGAGCAGTACTTC. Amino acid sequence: CASSSMGGTPYEQYF. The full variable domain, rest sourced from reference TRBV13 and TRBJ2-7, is AAGVIQSPRHLIKEKRETATLKCYPIPRHDTVYWYQQGPGQDPQFLISFYEKMQSDKGSIPDRFSAQQFSDYHSELNMSSLELGDSALYFCASSSMGGTPYEQYFGPGTRLTVT.

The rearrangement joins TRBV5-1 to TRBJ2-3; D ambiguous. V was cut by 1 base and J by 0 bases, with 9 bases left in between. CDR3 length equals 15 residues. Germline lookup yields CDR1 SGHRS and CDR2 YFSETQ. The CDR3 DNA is TGCGCCAGCAGCTTGCACGGTACTAGCACAGATACGCAGTATTTT. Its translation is CASSLHGTSTDTQYF. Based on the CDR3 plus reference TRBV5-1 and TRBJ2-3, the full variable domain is KAGVTQTPRYLIKTRGQQVTLSCSPISGHRSVSWYQQTPGQGLQFLFEYFSETQRNKGNFPGRFSGRQFSNSRSEMNVSTLELGDSALYLCASSLHGTSTDTQYFGPGTRLTVL.

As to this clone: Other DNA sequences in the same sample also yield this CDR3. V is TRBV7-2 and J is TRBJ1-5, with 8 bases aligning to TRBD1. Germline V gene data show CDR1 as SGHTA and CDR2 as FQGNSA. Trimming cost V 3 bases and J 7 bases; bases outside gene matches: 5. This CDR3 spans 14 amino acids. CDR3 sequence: CASSFGQGGQPQHF. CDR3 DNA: TGTGCCAGCAGCTTCGGACAGGGCGGGCAGCCCCAGCATTTT.

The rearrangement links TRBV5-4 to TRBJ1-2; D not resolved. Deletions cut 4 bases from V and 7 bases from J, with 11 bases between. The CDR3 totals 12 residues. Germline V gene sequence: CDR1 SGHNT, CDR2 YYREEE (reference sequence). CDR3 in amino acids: CASSLAVSGYTF. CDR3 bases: TGTGCCAGCAGCCTGGCGGTGTCTGGCTACACCTTC.

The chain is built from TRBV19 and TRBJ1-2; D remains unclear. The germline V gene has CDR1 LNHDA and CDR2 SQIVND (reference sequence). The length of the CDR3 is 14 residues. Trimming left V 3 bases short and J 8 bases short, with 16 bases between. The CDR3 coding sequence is TGTGCCAGTAGTATCGTGGCGGAGCAGACCGGCTACACCTTC. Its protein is CASSIVAEQTGYTF.

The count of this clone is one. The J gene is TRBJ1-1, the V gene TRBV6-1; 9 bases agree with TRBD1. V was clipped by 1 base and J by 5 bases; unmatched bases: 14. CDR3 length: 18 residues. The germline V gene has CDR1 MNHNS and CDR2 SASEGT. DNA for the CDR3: TGTGCCAGCAGTGAAGTGCGGCACTTGAGGACAGGGGAAACTGAAGCTTTCTTT. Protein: CASSEVRHLRTGETEAFF.

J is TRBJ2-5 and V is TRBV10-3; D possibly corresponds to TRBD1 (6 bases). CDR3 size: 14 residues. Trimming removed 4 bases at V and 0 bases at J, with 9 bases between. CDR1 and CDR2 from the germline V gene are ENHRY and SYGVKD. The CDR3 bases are TGTGCCATCAGTGTAGGGACAAACCAAGAGACCCAGTACTTC. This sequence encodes CAISVGTNQETQYF.

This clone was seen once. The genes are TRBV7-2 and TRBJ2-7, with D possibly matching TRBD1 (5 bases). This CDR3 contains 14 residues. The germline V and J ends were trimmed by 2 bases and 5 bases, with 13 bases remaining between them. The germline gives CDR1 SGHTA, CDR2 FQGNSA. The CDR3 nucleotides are TGTGCCAGCAGCTTAACTGAGCTGGGGCACGAGCAGTACTTC. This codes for CASSLTELGHEQYF.

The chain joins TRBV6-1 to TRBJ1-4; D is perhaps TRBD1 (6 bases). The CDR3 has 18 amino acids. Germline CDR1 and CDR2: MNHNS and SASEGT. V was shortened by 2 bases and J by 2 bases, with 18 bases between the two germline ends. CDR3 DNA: TGTGCCAGCAGTGAACGACCCACAGGGACCGCCACTAATGAAAAACTGTTTTTT. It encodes CASSERPTGTATNEKLFF.

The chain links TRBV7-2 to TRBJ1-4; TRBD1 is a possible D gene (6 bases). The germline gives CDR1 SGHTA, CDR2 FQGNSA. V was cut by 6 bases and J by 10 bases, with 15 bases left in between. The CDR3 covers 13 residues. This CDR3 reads CASRVGLGAKLFF. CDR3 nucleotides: TGTGCCAGCAGAGTCGGCTTGGGGGCAAAACTGTTTTTT.

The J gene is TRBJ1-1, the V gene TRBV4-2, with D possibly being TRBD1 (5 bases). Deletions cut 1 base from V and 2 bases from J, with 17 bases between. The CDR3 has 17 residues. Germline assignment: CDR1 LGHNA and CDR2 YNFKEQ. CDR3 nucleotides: TGTGCCAGCAGCCAAGGCATAGCGCTCGGGGGAAACACTGAAGCTTTCTTT. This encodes CASSQGIALGGNTEAFF.

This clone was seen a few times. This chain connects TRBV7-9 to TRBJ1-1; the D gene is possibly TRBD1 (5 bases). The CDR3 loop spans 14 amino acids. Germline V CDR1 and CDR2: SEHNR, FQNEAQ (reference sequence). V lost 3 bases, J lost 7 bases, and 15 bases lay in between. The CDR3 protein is CASSFPGTGVEAFF. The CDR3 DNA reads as TGTGCCAGCAGCTTTCCGGGTACGGGGGTTGAAGCTTTCTTT.

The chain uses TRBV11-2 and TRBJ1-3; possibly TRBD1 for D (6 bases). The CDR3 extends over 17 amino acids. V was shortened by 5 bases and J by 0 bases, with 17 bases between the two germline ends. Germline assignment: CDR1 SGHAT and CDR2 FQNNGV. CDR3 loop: CASSPSEGEPSGNTIYF. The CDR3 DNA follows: TGTGCCAGCAGCCCCAGCGAGGGGGAACCCTCTGGAAACACCATATATTTT.

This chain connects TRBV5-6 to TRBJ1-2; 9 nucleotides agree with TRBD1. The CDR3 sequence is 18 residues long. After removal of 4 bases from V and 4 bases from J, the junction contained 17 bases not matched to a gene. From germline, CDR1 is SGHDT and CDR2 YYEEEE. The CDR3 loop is CASSPGRDRVWKPYGYTF. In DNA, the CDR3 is TGTGCCAGCAGCCCCGGCAGGGACAGGGTCTGGAAGCCCTATGGCTACACCTTC.

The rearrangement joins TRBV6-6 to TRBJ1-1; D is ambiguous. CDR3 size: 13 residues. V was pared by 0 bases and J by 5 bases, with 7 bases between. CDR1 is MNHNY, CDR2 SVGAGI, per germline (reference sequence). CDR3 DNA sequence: TGTGCCAGCAGTTACTCAACTGCGACTGAAGCTTTCTTT. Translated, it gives CASSYSTATEAFF.

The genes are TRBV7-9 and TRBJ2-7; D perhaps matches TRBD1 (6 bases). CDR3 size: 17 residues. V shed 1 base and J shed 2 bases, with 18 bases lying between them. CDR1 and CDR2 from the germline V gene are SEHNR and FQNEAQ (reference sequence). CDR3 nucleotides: TGTGCCAGCAGCTTAGGGGGCGGCGCAGGGGCCCCCTACGAGCAGTACTTC. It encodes CASSLGGGAGAPYEQYF.